Listed here are 11 T cell receptor beta chains from one sample, sequenced in a study of regulatory T cells in long-lasting Graves disease. Relying on iRepertoire HTBI primers and Arm-PCR of CDR3 regions, the team built TCR beta libraries. Using its own MiXCR run on the multiplex PCR reads, TCRdb lists one record per CDR3 protein. The sample contains about 310,000 distinct CDR3 sequences, over 15% of which appear only once. The sample's time point: newly diagnosed GD, antithyroid drugs for less than 3 months. The TCR library was made from RNA extracted from PBMCs. The sequences come from peripheral blood mononuclear cells (PBMCs), collected at new diagnosis, from a patient treated with antithyroid drugs. The origin of the receptors is a female donor with Graves disease.

This clonotype showed up many times. The chain has TRBV6-5 and TRBJ1-1, with D uncertain. Germline CDR1 and CDR2: MNHEY and SVGAGI. The CDR3 runs to 14 residues. V gave up 2 bases and J gave up 0 bases, with 7 bases separating them. The CDR3 DNA reads TGTGCCAGCAGTTACGTAGGAGTGAACACTGAAGCTTTCTTT. This translates into CASSYVGVNTEAFF.

This clonotype was detected many times. V is TRBV2 and J is TRBJ2-3; maybe TRBD2 (5 bases). Germline V gene lookup returns CDR1 SNHLY and CDR2 FYNNEI. Trimming cost V 8 bases and J 9 bases, with 15 bases left between them. This CDR3 comprises 12 residues. The CDR3 here is CASEGGYDTQYF. CDR3 nucleotide sequence: TGTGCCAGCGAGGGCGGATACGACACGCAGTATTTT.

This clonotype was detected ten times or more. The chain combines TRBV12-3 or TRBV12-4 with TRBJ2-1; TRBD2 might be the D (6 bases). This CDR3 contains 12 residues. V was trimmed by 6 bases and J by 7 bases, leaving 10 bases between them. In DNA form, the CDR3 reads TGTGCCAGCAGCTTCGGAGGGAATGAGCAGTTCTTC. Translated, it gives CASSFGGNEQFF.

This clonotype showed up many times. The V and J genes are TRBV28 and TRBJ1-2; no clear D. Germline lookup yields CDR1 MDHEN and CDR2 SYDVKM. The ends were cut back, 6 bases at V and 6 bases at J, with 29 bases in the middle. The CDR3 is made up of 18 amino acids. Written as DNA, the CDR3 is TGTGCCAGCAGGAATGATCGATTTCGGAGGGAGAAAATAGATGGCTACACCTTC. Residues: CASRNDRFRREKIDGYTF.

This clonotype has at least ten counts. The V and J genes are TRBV27 and TRBJ2-7, with 10 bases lining up with TRBD1. The germline gives CDR1 MNHEY, CDR2 SMNVEV (reference sequence). This CDR3 has 14 residues. V shed 6 bases, J shed 6 bases, and the junction held 8 bases outside the gene matches. CDR3 protein: CASSWGQGSLEQYF. The DNA for the CDR3 is TGTGCCAGCAGCTGGGGACAGGGGTCCCTCGAGCAGTACTTC.

This clonotype was recorded many times. The chain links TRBV10-1 to TRBJ2-1; D is ambiguous. The length of the CDR3 is 12 residues. The V and J ends lost 6 bases and 5 bases respectively, with 8 bases between them. Per the germline V gene, CDR1 is WNHNN and CDR2 is SYGVQD (reference sequence). The DNA of the CDR3 is TGCGCCAGCAGAGGTCCCAACAATGAGCAGTTCTTC. As protein: CASRGPNNEQFF.

This clonotype was seen ten or more times. The chain combines TRBV2 with TRBJ2-3; 7 nucleotides agree with TRBD2. The germline V gene encodes CDR1 SNHLY and CDR2 FYNNEI. J lost 6 bases, V lost 4 bases, and 10 bases had no gene match. The CDR3 extends over 15 amino acids. The CDR3 protein is CASSVGLAAPDTQYF. Written as DNA, the CDR3 is TGTGCCAGCAGTGTTGGCCTAGCGGCCCCGGATACGCAGTATTTT. The full variable domain, with the rest looked up from reference TRBV2 and TRBJ2-3, is EPEVTQTPSHQVTQMGQEVILRCVPISNHLYFYWYRQILGQKVEFLVSFYNNEISEKSEIFDDQFSVERPDGSNFTLKIRSTKLEDSAMYFCASSVGLAAPDTQYFGPGTRLTVL.

This clonotype was seen many times. The rearrangement joins TRBV2 to TRBJ2-6; 9 bases map to TRBD1. J lost 4 bases, V lost 6 bases, and 10 bases had no gene match. The CDR3 sequence is 17 residues long. From germline, CDR1 is SNHLY and CDR2 FYNNEI. DNA of the CDR3: TGTGCCAGCAGCGCTAACAGGGGGCCGGGAGGGGCCAACGTCCTGACTTTC. This sequence encodes CASSANRGPGGANVLTF.

This clonotype was seen repeatedly, ten times or more. This chain connects TRBV3-1 to TRBJ2-3; a weak D match, TRBD2 (6 bases). In germline, CDR1 is LGHDT, CDR2 YNNKEL (reference sequence). The CDR3 has 12 amino acids. Trimming removed 4 bases at V and 6 bases at J, with 8 bases between. The CDR3 here is CASSPREDTQYF. The CDR3 nucleotides read TGTGCCAGCAGCCCCCGGGAGGATACGCAGTATTTT.

Details on this clonotype: Given a far larger clone just one base away, this is likely a sequencing read error. The chain recombines TRBV28 with TRBJ2-7; TRBD1 or TRBD2 may be the D gene (5 bases each). The J call may be mistaken, given a closer DNA end match to TRBJ2-1. CDR3 length equals 15 residues. The V gene's germline CDR1 is MDHEN and CDR2 SYDVKM. For the CDR3, the DNA is TGTGCCAGCAGTTTCCTCCGGGGACCGGTGAATGAGCAGTTCTTC. This sequence encodes CASSFLRGPVNEQFF.

This clonotype has a count of ten or more. V and J are TRBV2 and TRBJ2-2; no clear D. Per germline, CDR1 SNHLY and CDR2 FYNNEI. This CDR3 is 13 amino acids long. V gave up 5 bases and J gave up 3 bases, with 7 bases separating them. The CDR3 DNA is TGTGCCAGCAGTTACTCCTACACCGGGGAGCTGTTTTTT. Its translation is CASSYSYTGELFF.